The TCR beta chain under discussion was sequenced for a study of T cells expressing NK-cell markers. Overall study: HCMV seropositivity marked seven of the eight sequenced donors; one was seronegative. Points from the study as a whole: There remained a lack of clarity about HCMV specificity of expanded NKG2C+ T cell clones. Topping the CD3+CD56-NKG2C+ fraction as well were these clonotypes, in a handful of donors.

TCRdb reworked the 5' RACE reads into one entry per CDR3 protein, no DNA. The sample features 500,000 to 700,000 distinct CDR3 sequences, with roughly 3.6% in its top ten. The CDR3 has 16 amino acids. Of note for this clonotype: Its matching antigen is unknown.

The sample comprised blood T cells: a sorted CD56 or NKG2C T cell subset, CD4+ or CD8+ T cells, or bulk PBMC T cells (not recorded which). This sequence joins TRBV12-3 or TRBV12-4 and TRBJ2-1; without DNA, the TCRdb call of TRBD2 cannot be checked. The receptor's source is a young man in good health. This CDR3 is CASSRTSGRGGNEQFF.